These T cell receptor beta chains were read from a single sample in a study of CD8 T cells in Susac syndrome. MiXCR, applied by TCRdb to the immunoSEQ multiplex PCR reads, yields one record per CDR3 protein. The sample consists of hundreds of thousands of distinct CDR3 sequences, approximately 94% of them appearing once. The sequenced sample consisted of CD4+ T cells from PBMCs. The receptors shown here come from a human donor with Susac syndrome. Each CDR3 is given with its conserved first and last residue. Each record gives: V gene, clone size, J gene, D gene, CDR3 DNA, CDR3 protein. A D gene is named only where the DNA matches it firmly. Rows may omit the clone size; those that give it use once, few, many or a size class.

v_gene: TRBV20-1
abundance: NA
j_gene: TRBJ2-5
d_gene: NA
CDR3nt: TGCAGTGCCAAGACCCAGGAGACCCAGTACTTC
CDR3aa: CSAKTQETQYF

v_gene: TRBV4-2
abundance: NA
j_gene: TRBJ1-2
d_gene: NA
CDR3nt: TGTGCCAGCAGCCAAGGAACAGGGACCCACGCAGGCTACACCTTC
CDR3aa: CASSQGTGTHAGYTF

v_gene: TRBV6-2/TRBV6-3
abundance: once
j_gene: TRBJ1-4
d_gene: TRBD1
CDR3nt: TGTGCCAGCGGCCGAACAGGGGCGACTAATGAAAAACTGTTTTTT
CDR3aa: CASGRTGATNEKLFF

v_gene: TRBV9
abundance: few
j_gene: TRBJ2-7
d_gene: NA
CDR3nt: TGTGCCAGCAGCGTAGATGGGGGACCCTACGAGCAGTACTTC
CDR3aa: CASSVDGGPYEQYF

v_gene: TRBV29-1
abundance: NA
j_gene: TRBJ2-7
d_gene: TRBD1
CDR3nt: TGCAGCGTCGCTGACAGGGTGAGCTCCTACGAGCAGTACTTC
CDR3aa: CSVADRVSSYEQYF

v_gene: TRBV30
abundance: NA
j_gene: TRBJ1-5
d_gene: NA
CDR3nt: TGTGCCTGGAGTGGACAGATGGGCAATCAGCCCCAGCATTTT
CDR3aa: CAWSGQMGNQPQHF

v_gene: TRBV18
abundance: NA
j_gene: TRBJ2-1
d_gene: NA
CDR3nt: TGTGCCAGCTCACCCCCGGGCAGGATGTTCAATGAGCAGTTCTTC
CDR3aa: CASSPPGRMFNEQFF

v_gene: TRBV5-6
abundance: NA
j_gene: TRBJ1-1
d_gene: NA
CDR3nt: TGTGCCAGCAGCTTGGCCGGGACCTCTGAAGCTTTCTTT
CDR3aa: CASSLAGTSEAFF

v_gene: TRBV30
abundance: NA
j_gene: TRBJ1-2
d_gene: NA
CDR3nt: TGTGCCTGGGCCCAGACAGGTCATTTGGGAGGCTACACCTTC
CDR3aa: CAWAQTGHLGGYTF

v_gene: TRBV28
abundance: NA
j_gene: TRBJ2-3
d_gene: NA
CDR3nt: TGTGCCAGCAGTTTCTCAGGACAGTGGATTCGGTATTTT
CDR3aa: CASSFSGQWIRYF

v_gene: TRBV20-1
abundance: NA
j_gene: TRBJ1-1
d_gene: NA
CDR3nt: TGCAGTGCTAGAGATCTTAGCACTGAAGCTTTCTTT
CDR3aa: CSARDLSTEAFF

v_gene: TRBV2
abundance: NA
j_gene: TRBJ2-2
d_gene: TRBD2
CDR3nt: TGTGCCAGCACCCCCGCGGGGGGGCCGGGTTCCGGGGAGCTGTTTTTT
CDR3aa: CASTPAGGPGSGELFF

v_gene: TRBV7-9
abundance: NA
j_gene: TRBJ1-1
d_gene: NA
CDR3nt: TGTGCCAGCAGCTTAATGGGCCGGGGGGACACTGAAGCTTTCTTT
CDR3aa: CASSLMGRGDTEAFF

v_gene: TRBV10-3
abundance: NA
j_gene: TRBJ1-2
d_gene: NA
CDR3nt: TGTGCCATCAGCAATCTTAACTATGGCTACACCTTC
CDR3aa: CAISNLNYGYTF

v_gene: TRBV9
abundance: once
j_gene: TRBJ2-7
d_gene: NA
CDR3nt: TGTGCCAGCAGCGTAGCTACCCCAGGAGGGGAGCAGTACTTC
CDR3aa: CASSVATPGGEQYF

v_gene: TRBV5-5
abundance: NA
j_gene: TRBJ1-1
d_gene: NA
CDR3nt: TGTGCCAGCAGCCTACAGACTGTCTCCGCTTTCTTT
CDR3aa: CASSLQTVSAFF

v_gene: TRBV30
abundance: once
j_gene: TRBJ1-5
d_gene: TRBD1
CDR3nt: TGTGCCTGGAGTGTCAACGGACAGGGGGGTCAGCCCCAGCATTTT
CDR3aa: CAWSVNGQGGQPQHF

v_gene: TRBV30
abundance: NA
j_gene: TRBJ2-7
d_gene: NA
CDR3nt: TGTGCCTGGAGGCCTTTTCTAGGCTCACAGTACTTC
CDR3aa: CAWRPFLGSQYF

v_gene: TRBV4-3
abundance: NA
j_gene: TRBJ1-5
d_gene: NA
CDR3nt: TGCGCCAGCAGCCAAGAACGGGACACAGATCAGCCCCAGCATTTT
CDR3aa: CASSQERDTDQPQHF

v_gene: TRBV12-3/TRBV12-4
abundance: NA
j_gene: TRBJ2-2
d_gene: NA
CDR3nt: TGTGCCAGCAGTCTTAGGGGAGGCGGGGAGCTGTTTTTT
CDR3aa: CASSLRGGGELFF

v_gene: TRBV20-1
abundance: NA
j_gene: TRBJ1-4
d_gene: NA
CDR3nt: TGCAGTGCTTTTCCGGGACTAGCGGGAGAAAAACTGTTTTTT
CDR3aa: CSAFPGLAGEKLFF

v_gene: TRBV3-1
abundance: NA
j_gene: TRBJ1-5
d_gene: TRBD1
CDR3nt: TGTGCCAGCAGCCAAGGTTTCGGACAGGGGGAGGCCCAGCCCCAGCATTTT
CDR3aa: CASSQGFGQGEAQPQHF

v_gene: TRBV29-1
abundance: NA
j_gene: TRBJ1-6
d_gene: TRBD1
CDR3nt: TGCAGCGTTGCGGGACAGGGTTGGAATTCACCCCTCCACTTT
CDR3aa: CSVAGQGWNSPLHF

v_gene: TRBV7-6
abundance: NA
j_gene: TRBJ1-2
d_gene: NA
CDR3nt: TGTGCCAGCAGCTTGACGGACGGGGTTAACTATGGCTACACCTTC
CDR3aa: CASSLTDGVNYGYTF

v_gene: TRBV5-4
abundance: NA
j_gene: TRBJ2-3
d_gene: NA
CDR3nt: TGTGCCAGCAGCTTGAATACAGGGAGCACAGATACGCAGTATTTT
CDR3aa: CASSLNTGSTDTQYF

v_gene: TRBV14
abundance: once
j_gene: TRBJ2-3
d_gene: NA
CDR3nt: TGTGCCAGCAGCCAGAGGTCCTCTAGCGGCACAGATACGCAGTATTTT
CDR3aa: CASSQRSSSGTDTQYF

v_gene: TRBV18
abundance: NA
j_gene: TRBJ2-7
d_gene: NA
CDR3nt: TGTGCCAGCTCACCATATGGGTTCGAGCAGTACTTC
CDR3aa: CASSPYGFEQYF

v_gene: TRBV2
abundance: NA
j_gene: TRBJ2-3
d_gene: NA
CDR3nt: TGTGCCAGCAGGCGTTTTGAGACTAGCACAGATACGCAGTATTTT
CDR3aa: CASRRFETSTDTQYF

v_gene: TRBV28
abundance: NA
j_gene: TRBJ2-1
d_gene: NA
CDR3nt: TGTGCCAGTAAGGGGCGCTCCTACAATGAGCAGTTCTTC
CDR3aa: CASKGRSYNEQFF

v_gene: TRBV9
abundance: NA
j_gene: TRBJ1-5
d_gene: NA
CDR3nt: TGTGCCAGCAGCGTGGACCCCTTCCGGCCCCAGCATTTT
CDR3aa: CASSVDPFRPQHF

v_gene: TRBV20-1
abundance: NA
j_gene: TRBJ2-3
d_gene: TRBD2
CDR3nt: TGCAGTGCTAGGGGGGGGACTAGCGGACCCAGCACAGATACGCAGTATTTT
CDR3aa: CSARGGTSGPSTDTQYF

v_gene: TRBV20-1
abundance: once
j_gene: TRBJ1-1
d_gene: TRBD1
CDR3nt: TGCAGTGCTAGGGCCTCGGGACAGGGCACGGAAGCTTTCTTT
CDR3aa: CSARASGQGTEAFF

v_gene: TRBV5-1
abundance: NA
j_gene: TRBJ1-6
d_gene: NA
CDR3nt: TGCGCCAGCAGCTTGGACGGGGTATTTGGGTCACCCCTCCACTTT
CDR3aa: CASSLDGVFGSPLHF

v_gene: TRBV14
abundance: NA
j_gene: TRBJ1-1
d_gene: NA
CDR3nt: TGTGCCAGCAGCTCAGCGCGGGCGACTGAAGCTTTCTTT
CDR3aa: CASSSARATEAFF

v_gene: TRBV20-1
abundance: NA
j_gene: TRBJ2-3
d_gene: TRBD2
CDR3nt: TGCAGTGCTCAAACAGCGCTGGGACTAGCGGGGCAAGCAGATACGCAGTATTTT
CDR3aa: CSAQTALGLAGQADTQYF

v_gene: TRBV27
abundance: once
j_gene: TRBJ1-2
d_gene: NA
CDR3nt: TGTGCCAGCCAGTCAGGGAACGGTTATGGCTACACCTTC
CDR3aa: CASQSGNGYGYTF

v_gene: TRBV11-2
abundance: NA
j_gene: TRBJ2-5
d_gene: TRBD2
CDR3nt: TGTGCCAGCAGCTTAGATAGCGCGGGGGAAGGGACCCAGTACTTC
CDR3aa: CASSLDSAGEGTQYF

v_gene: TRBV5-1
abundance: NA
j_gene: TRBJ2-7
d_gene: NA
CDR3nt: TGCGCCAGCAGCCCATCCAGTGGGAACTACGAGCAGTACTTC
CDR3aa: CASSPSSGNYEQYF

v_gene: TRBV7-3
abundance: NA
j_gene: TRBJ2-2
d_gene: NA
CDR3nt: TGTGCCAGCAGCTTAGACACTGGCGATACCGGGGAGCTGTTTTTT
CDR3aa: CASSLDTGDTGELFF

v_gene: TRBV11-2
abundance: NA
j_gene: TRBJ1-1
d_gene: NA
CDR3nt: TGTGCCAGCAGCTTTCCTCGACAGGCCCCTGAAGCTTTCTTT
CDR3aa: CASSFPRQAPEAFF

v_gene: TRBV24-1
abundance: NA
j_gene: TRBJ2-2
d_gene: NA
CDR3nt: TGTGCCACCAGTGGTGCGGGGACCGGGGAGCTGTTTTTT
CDR3aa: CATSGAGTGELFF

v_gene: TRBV30
abundance: NA
j_gene: TRBJ2-1
d_gene: NA
CDR3nt: TGTGCCTGGAGTGTAATCTCGGGGGGCCTTCGGAGTGAGCAGTTCTTC
CDR3aa: CAWSVISGGLRSEQFF

v_gene: TRBV14
abundance: NA
j_gene: TRBJ2-1
d_gene: NA
CDR3nt: TGTGCCAGCAGCCACTCGGGGAATGAGCAGTTCTTC
CDR3aa: CASSHSGNEQFF

v_gene: TRBV19
abundance: NA
j_gene: TRBJ1-4
d_gene: TRBD1
CDR3nt: TGTGCCACCGCAACAGGGGTTGGTGAAAAACTGTTTTTT
CDR3aa: CATATGVGEKLFF

v_gene: TRBV27
abundance: NA
j_gene: TRBJ1-2
d_gene: NA
CDR3nt: TGTGCCAGCAGCGGACAGAACATGGGCTATGGCTACACCTTC
CDR3aa: CASSGQNMGYGYTF

v_gene: TRBV12-3/TRBV12-4
abundance: NA
j_gene: TRBJ2-5
d_gene: NA
CDR3nt: TGTGCCAGCAGCCGCCACAGGGACGGGGAAGAGACCCAGTACTTC
CDR3aa: CASSRHRDGEETQYF

v_gene: TRBV20-1
abundance: NA
j_gene: TRBJ2-7
d_gene: NA
CDR3nt: TGCAGTGCTAGAGATTTGGGATGGGAGCAGTACTTC
CDR3aa: CSARDLGWEQYF

v_gene: TRBV28
abundance: NA
j_gene: TRBJ1-2
d_gene: NA
CDR3nt: TGTGCCGCACGGGCAGGGGTTTATGGCTACACCTTC
CDR3aa: CAARAGVYGYTF

v_gene: TRBV5-4
abundance: NA
j_gene: TRBJ1-1
d_gene: TRBD1
CDR3nt: TGTGCCAGCAGCTTGGTTCAGGGGGCGGAAGCTTTCTTT
CDR3aa: CASSLVQGAEAFF

v_gene: TRBV20-1
abundance: NA
j_gene: TRBJ1-2
d_gene: NA
CDR3nt: TGCAGTGCTAGCCTTCCCGGGCGGTTCGGCTACACCTTC
CDR3aa: CSASLPGRFGYTF

v_gene: TRBV6-5
abundance: NA
j_gene: TRBJ2-7
d_gene: TRBD1
CDR3nt: TGTGCCAGCAGGGACAGGGGCTGGGGCGAGCAGTACTTC
CDR3aa: CASRDRGWGEQYF

v_gene: TRBV9
abundance: NA
j_gene: TRBJ2-4
d_gene: NA
CDR3nt: TGTGCCAGCAGCCCCAGAGGTGTTAAAAACATTCAGTACTTC
CDR3aa: CASSPRGVKNIQYF

v_gene: TRBV6-2/TRBV6-3
abundance: NA
j_gene: TRBJ2-2
d_gene: NA
CDR3nt: TGTGCCAGCAGTAAAGGACCAGCTGCTGGGGAGCTGTTTTTT
CDR3aa: CASSKGPAAGELFF

v_gene: TRBV9
abundance: NA
j_gene: TRBJ1-5
d_gene: NA
CDR3nt: TGTGCCAGCAGCGTGGGGTTGGGGCAGCCCCAGCATTTT
CDR3aa: CASSVGLGQPQHF

v_gene: TRBV20-1
abundance: NA
j_gene: TRBJ2-3
d_gene: NA
CDR3nt: TGCAGTGCTAGCCATCCGGGACAACCCACAGATACGCAGTATTTT
CDR3aa: CSASHPGQPTDTQYF

v_gene: TRBV4-3
abundance: once
j_gene: TRBJ2-3
d_gene: TRBD2
CDR3nt: TGCGCCAGCAGCCAGACTAGCGGGGGGGCCAACCCAGATACGCAGTATTTT
CDR3aa: CASSQTSGGANPDTQYF

v_gene: TRBV24-1
abundance: NA
j_gene: TRBJ2-1
d_gene: NA
CDR3nt: TGTGCCACCAGTGAGGGTCGGGGGATAACCAATGAGCAGTTCTTC
CDR3aa: CATSEGRGITNEQFF

v_gene: TRBV24-1
abundance: NA
j_gene: TRBJ1-2
d_gene: TRBD1
CDR3nt: TGTGCCACCAGCCAAACAGGGGCTGGCTACACCTTC
CDR3aa: CATSQTGAGYTF

v_gene: TRBV29-1
abundance: NA
j_gene: TRBJ2-3
d_gene: TRBD2
CDR3nt: TGCAGCGTTGATTCAATCGGGGCTAGCGGGGGAGATACGCAGTATTTT
CDR3aa: CSVDSIGASGGDTQYF

v_gene: TRBV20-1
abundance: NA
j_gene: TRBJ1-4
d_gene: NA
CDR3nt: TGCAGTGCTAGATACGCCTTAGGGAATGAAAAACTGTTTTTT
CDR3aa: CSARYALGNEKLFF